The clone carrying this T cell receptor beta chain was found a few times. Its antigen is unknown. This entry is derived from a study of response to subunit inactivated influenza vaccine. General observations from the study: Few additional T cells are recruited per seasonal influenza vaccination, authors suggested.

TCRdb passed the RT-PCR reads through MiXCR, listing each CDR3 protein once. Among hundreds of thousands of distinct CDR3 sequences listed, approximately 14% were seen once. Germline loops: CDR1 SGDLS, CDR2 YYNGEE. The V and J ends lost 4 bases and 9 bases, in that order; junction bases with no gene match: 18. CDR3 length equals 17 residues. The TCR sequence derives from a man between 50 and 59 years old who received an inactivated influenza vaccine. The V call is TRBV9, the J call TRBJ2-1; 8 nucleotides match TRBD2. The sample consisted of PBMCs from blood, taken 12 days after vaccination. The CDR3 spells CASSPGNSGTFGSEQFF. The CDR3 DNA reads as TGTGCCAGCAGCCCGGGGAATAGCGGGACATTCGGGAGTGAGCAGTTCTTC.